The rows below give T cell receptor beta chains drawn from one sample of a study of regulatory and conventional T cells in RAG deficiency. Repertoires were generated with immunoSEQ multiplex PCR, while TCRdb's copy carries only in-frame clones and drops some. The sample comprises fewer than 35,000 clones, approximately 90% of which are singletons, and 5% to 6.5% rests with the top ten. This same sample was also part of a study on regulatory T cells.

The sequenced sample was CD8+ T cells sorted from blood. These receptors were obtained from a human donor in good health. Each CDR3 is given with its conserved first and last residue. Fields, in order: clone size, V gene, D gene, J gene, CDR3 DNA, CDR3 protein. A D gene is named only where the DNA matches it firmly. For some rows the clone size is stated as once, few or many, or as a class when expanded; others skip it.

clone size: NA; V gene: TRBV6-5; D gene: NA; J gene: TRBJ2-3; CDR3 DNA: TGTGCCACAGGCCTCCCGTCAGATACGCAGTATTTT; CDR3 protein: CATGLPSDTQYF
clone size: NA; V gene: TRBV6-4; D gene: TRBD2; J gene: TRBJ2-3; CDR3 DNA: TGTGCCAGCAGTGACAGGTCTAGCGGGAGCGATACGCAGTATTTT; CDR3 protein: CASSDRSSGSDTQYF
clone size: NA; V gene: TRBV2; D gene: NA; J gene: TRBJ2-1; CDR3 DNA: TGTGCCAGCAGTGTAGGGTTAGCGGACCCCTACAATGAGCAGTTCTTC; CDR3 protein: CASSVGLADPYNEQFF
clone size: NA; V gene: TRBV19; D gene: NA; J gene: TRBJ1-1; CDR3 DNA: TGTGCCAGTAGGACGACCGACTTTGATCTTTACACTGAAGCTTTCTTT; CDR3 protein: CASRTTDFDLYTEAFF
clone size: NA; V gene: TRBV5-1; D gene: TRBD1; J gene: TRBJ2-5; CDR3 DNA: TGCGCCAGCAGCCTGAAGATTGGGACAGGAGATCAAGAGACCCAGTACTTC; CDR3 protein: CASSLKIGTGDQETQYF
clone size: few; V gene: TRBV19; D gene: NA; J gene: TRBJ1-2; CDR3 DNA: TGTGCCAGTAACTCAGGGACGTCTATTGGCTACACCTTC; CDR3 protein: CASNSGTSIGYTF
clone size: NA; V gene: TRBV11-2; D gene: NA; J gene: TRBJ2-7; CDR3 DNA: TGTGCCAGCAGCCCAGGCCACTCCTACGAGCAGTACTTC; CDR3 protein: CASSPGHSYEQYF
clone size: NA; V gene: TRBV7-9; D gene: NA; J gene: TRBJ1-1; CDR3 DNA: TGTGCCAGCAGCTTTAGGAACACTGAAGCTTTCTTT; CDR3 protein: CASSFRNTEAFF
clone size: NA; V gene: TRBV11-2; D gene: NA; J gene: TRBJ2-6; CDR3 DNA: TGTGCCAGCAGCCATACCTCAACAAAGCAACAAAGTCGGGCCAACGTCCTGACTTTC; CDR3 protein: CASSHTSTKQQSRANVLTF
clone size: NA; V gene: TRBV5-5; D gene: NA; J gene: TRBJ1-2; CDR3 DNA: TGTGCCAGCAAGCACTGTATCTCGCGAAAGACCTATGGCTACACCTTC; CDR3 protein: CASKHCISRKTYGYTF
clone size: NA; V gene: TRBV4-1; D gene: NA; J gene: TRBJ1-1; CDR3 DNA: TGCGCCAGCAGCCAAGAACCAGCACCAAACACTGAAGCTTTCTTT; CDR3 protein: CASSQEPAPNTEAFF
clone size: NA; V gene: TRBV6-1; D gene: TRBD1; J gene: TRBJ2-7; CDR3 DNA: TGTGCCAGCAGTCCCGGGACAGGTCGCTACGAGCAGTACTTC; CDR3 protein: CASSPGTGRYEQYF
clone size: NA; V gene: TRBV4-1; D gene: TRBD1; J gene: TRBJ1-1; CDR3 DNA: TGCGCCAGCAGCCACAATACAGGGGACACTGAAGCTTTCTTT; CDR3 protein: CASSHNTGDTEAFF
clone size: NA; V gene: TRBV5-3; D gene: TRBD2; J gene: TRBJ2-3; CDR3 DNA: TGTGCCAGAAGCTTGTCTAGCGGGGTACCTAGCACAGATACGCAGTATTTT; CDR3 protein: CARSLSSGVPSTDTQYF
clone size: once; V gene: TRBV5-6; D gene: NA; J gene: TRBJ2-7; CDR3 DNA: TGTGCCAGCAGCTTCCAGGGGCGGTACGAGCAGTACTTC; CDR3 protein: CASSFQGRYEQYF
clone size: NA; V gene: TRBV6-4; D gene: TRBD1; J gene: TRBJ2-7; CDR3 DNA: TGTGCCAGCAGCCGGGGACAGACGCCCTACGAGCAGTACTTC; CDR3 protein: CASSRGQTPYEQYF
clone size: NA; V gene: TRBV4-1; D gene: NA; J gene: TRBJ2-1; CDR3 DNA: TGCGCCAGCAGCCAAGATGGAGGAGGGGGCGTTTCCTGGGATGAGCAGTTCTTC; CDR3 protein: CASSQDGGGGVSWDEQFF
clone size: once; V gene: TRBV19; D gene: NA; J gene: TRBJ2-7; CDR3 DNA: TGTGCCAGTAGTACGGGGACGAAACAGGGTTACGAGCAGTACTTC; CDR3 protein: CASSTGTKQGYEQYF
clone size: NA; V gene: TRBV10-1; D gene: NA; J gene: TRBJ2-3; CDR3 DNA: TGCGCCAGCAGTTTGCAGACTGAGCCAGATACGCAGTATTTT; CDR3 protein: CASSLQTEPDTQYF
clone size: NA; V gene: TRBV6-5; D gene: TRBD2; J gene: TRBJ2-1; CDR3 DNA: TGTGCCAGCAGTTACTCGGATGCGGGAGTACTGTTCTTC; CDR3 protein: CASSYSDAGVLFF
clone size: NA; V gene: TRBV30; D gene: TRBD2; J gene: TRBJ2-7; CDR3 DNA: TGCGCCTGGAGTACGGCGGGAGGGGACTACGAGCAGTACTTC; CDR3 protein: CAWSTAGGDYEQYF
clone size: NA; V gene: TRBV6-5; D gene: TRBD1; J gene: TRBJ1-1; CDR3 DNA: TGTGCCAGCAGTGCTCCGGGACAGGGGGCTGAAGCTTTCTTT; CDR3 protein: CASSAPGQGAEAFF
clone size: NA; V gene: TRBV27; D gene: NA; J gene: TRBJ1-1; CDR3 DNA: TGTGCCAGCAGTTGGGGCACTGAAGCTTTCTTT; CDR3 protein: CASSWGTEAFF
clone size: NA; V gene: TRBV27; D gene: NA; J gene: TRBJ2-2; CDR3 DNA: TGTGCCAGCAGTACGGGGATCACCGGGGAGCTGTTTTTT; CDR3 protein: CASSTGITGELFF
clone size: once; V gene: TRBV6-5; D gene: TRBD1; J gene: TRBJ1-5; CDR3 DNA: TGTGCCAGCTCGGACAGGGGCGCGGGTCAGCCCCAGCATTTT; CDR3 protein: CASSDRGAGQPQHF
clone size: NA; V gene: TRBV9; D gene: NA; J gene: TRBJ2-3; CDR3 DNA: TGTGCCAGCAGCAACAGCACAGGGTCTCGCACAGATACGCAGTATTTT; CDR3 protein: CASSNSTGSRTDTQYF
clone size: NA; V gene: TRBV27; D gene: NA; J gene: TRBJ2-7; CDR3 DNA: TGTGCCAGCAGCTTAACAGGGAACTACGAGCAGTACTTC; CDR3 protein: CASSLTGNYEQYF
clone size: NA; V gene: TRBV15; D gene: NA; J gene: TRBJ1-5; CDR3 DNA: TGTGCCACCAGCAGAGATGCGGCACAACTTAGCAATCAGCCCCAGCATTTT; CDR3 protein: CATSRDAAQLSNQPQHF
clone size: NA; V gene: TRBV29-1; D gene: NA; J gene: TRBJ2-1; CDR3 DNA: TGCAGCGTTGAACACCAGGGGAGCCTTGGGATCGGTGAGCAGTTCTTC; CDR3 protein: CSVEHQGSLGIGEQFF
clone size: once; V gene: TRBV5-8; D gene: NA; J gene: TRBJ2-7; CDR3 DNA: TGTGCCAGCAGGTCCGGGACTGCCTTATACGAGCAGTACTTC; CDR3 protein: CASRSGTALYEQYF
clone size: NA; V gene: TRBV6-1; D gene: TRBD2; J gene: TRBJ2-2; CDR3 DNA: TGTGCCAGCAGCCCTAGCGGGCTTTACACCGGGGAGCTGTTTTTT; CDR3 protein: CASSPSGLYTGELFF
clone size: few; V gene: TRBV9; D gene: NA; J gene: TRBJ2-1; CDR3 DNA: TGTGCCAGCAGCGTAGCCTATCGAGGGGGTGAGCAGTTCTTC; CDR3 protein: CASSVAYRGGEQFF
clone size: NA; V gene: TRBV15; D gene: NA; J gene: TRBJ2-3; CDR3 DNA: TGTGCCACCAGCAGAGATGGGGTCGCTAGCACAGATACGCAGTATTTT; CDR3 protein: CATSRDGVASTDTQYF
clone size: NA; V gene: TRBV10-2; D gene: NA; J gene: TRBJ1-2; CDR3 DNA: TGCGCCAGCAGTTCCACAGGGATGGAAGCTAACTATGGCTACACCTTC; CDR3 protein: CASSSTGMEANYGYTF
clone size: NA; V gene: TRBV7-6; D gene: TRBD1; J gene: TRBJ1-6; CDR3 DNA: TGTGCCAGCAGCTTGAACAGGGGGCAGAATTCACCCCTCCACTTT; CDR3 protein: CASSLNRGQNSPLHF
clone size: NA; V gene: TRBV27; D gene: TRBD2; J gene: TRBJ2-7; CDR3 DNA: TGTGCCAGCAGTTCAGTAGCGGGAGACTGGGCCGAGCAGTACTTC; CDR3 protein: CASSSVAGDWAEQYF
clone size: NA; V gene: TRBV9; D gene: TRBD2; J gene: TRBJ2-1; CDR3 DNA: TGTGCCAGCAGCGTGGGACTAGCGGGAGAAGATGAGCAGTTCTTC; CDR3 protein: CASSVGLAGEDEQFF
clone size: NA; V gene: TRBV19; D gene: NA; J gene: TRBJ2-3; CDR3 DNA: TGTGCCAGTAGTATTCGGATCACAGATACGCAGTATTTT; CDR3 protein: CASSIRITDTQYF
clone size: NA; V gene: TRBV11-3; D gene: TRBD1; J gene: TRBJ2-1; CDR3 DNA: TGTGCCAGCAGTGAAAGACGGGGACAGCGTAACAATGAGCAGTTCTTC; CDR3 protein: CASSERRGQRNNEQFF
clone size: NA; V gene: TRBV2; D gene: NA; J gene: TRBJ2-7; CDR3 DNA: TGTGCCAGCACGCATCCGGGGGATCAGCAGTACTTC; CDR3 protein: CASTHPGDQQYF
clone size: large; V gene: TRBV10-3; D gene: NA; J gene: TRBJ1-1; CDR3 DNA: TGTGCCATCTGGGATGGGAACACTGAAGCTTTCTTT; CDR3 protein: CAIWDGNTEAFF
clone size: few; V gene: TRBV7-9; D gene: TRBD1; J gene: TRBJ1-3; CDR3 DNA: TGTGCCAGCAGCTTAGGGGGGACAGGGTGGACTGGAAACACCATATATTTT; CDR3 protein: CASSLGGTGWTGNTIYF
clone size: NA; V gene: TRBV14; D gene: TRBD1; J gene: TRBJ2-7; CDR3 DNA: TGTGCCAGCAGCGAAAGGACAGGGGGTAACTACGAGCAGTACTTC; CDR3 protein: CASSERTGGNYEQYF
clone size: NA; V gene: TRBV7-8; D gene: TRBD1; J gene: TRBJ1-2; CDR3 DNA: TGTGCCAGCAGCACACAGGGGGCGGGATATGGCTACACCTTC; CDR3 protein: CASSTQGAGYGYTF
clone size: NA; V gene: TRBV2; D gene: TRBD2; J gene: TRBJ2-7; CDR3 DNA: TGTGCCAGCAGTGAAGCGGAAGGTTGGGGGGGCGAGCAGTACTTC; CDR3 protein: CASSEAEGWGGEQYF
clone size: NA; V gene: TRBV6-6; D gene: NA; J gene: TRBJ2-3; CDR3 DNA: TGTGCCAGCAGTAGGGACTTTGCGGATACGCAGTATTTT; CDR3 protein: CASSRDFADTQYF
clone size: NA; V gene: TRBV7-9; D gene: NA; J gene: TRBJ1-6; CDR3 DNA: TGTGCCAGCAGCGAGGGGGATTCACCCCTCCACTTT; CDR3 protein: CASSEGDSPLHF
clone size: few; V gene: TRBV19; D gene: NA; J gene: TRBJ1-3; CDR3 DNA: TGTGCCAGTAGTCCTAGGGGGGCAAACTCTGGAAACACCATATATTTT; CDR3 protein: CASSPRGANSGNTIYF
clone size: NA; V gene: TRBV27; D gene: TRBD1; J gene: TRBJ2-5; CDR3 DNA: TGTGCCAGCAGTACCAGACAGGGGCTAACTAGGACCCAGTACTTC; CDR3 protein: CASSTRQGLTRTQYF
clone size: few; V gene: TRBV19; D gene: NA; J gene: TRBJ2-7; CDR3 DNA: TGTGCCACAAGAGGGACACGGACTTACGAGCAGTACTTC; CDR3 protein: CATRGTRTYEQYF
clone size: NA; V gene: TRBV10-3; D gene: NA; J gene: TRBJ2-7; CDR3 DNA: TGTGCCATCAGTGATGGACAAAGGGGAACCTACGAGCAGTACTTC; CDR3 protein: CAISDGQRGTYEQYF
clone size: NA; V gene: TRBV7-9; D gene: NA; J gene: TRBJ2-1; CDR3 DNA: TGTGCCAGCAGCTTCAGGGCTGTGGGGAGCTCCTACAATGAGCAGTTCTTC; CDR3 protein: CASSFRAVGSSYNEQFF
clone size: NA; V gene: TRBV30; D gene: NA; J gene: TRBJ2-7; CDR3 DNA: TGTGCCTGGAGTGAACAGGGCGACGAGCAGTACTTC; CDR3 protein: CAWSEQGDEQYF
clone size: NA; V gene: TRBV4-1; D gene: NA; J gene: TRBJ1-1; CDR3 DNA: TGCGCCAGCAGCCAAGATTACGGGGCTGACACTGAAGCTTTCTTT; CDR3 protein: CASSQDYGADTEAFF
clone size: NA; V gene: TRBV6-6; D gene: NA; J gene: TRBJ1-5; CDR3 DNA: TGTGCCAGCAGTTACATACGGGGAAACAATCAGCCCCAGCATTTT; CDR3 protein: CASSYIRGNNQPQHF